Following are 20 T cell receptor beta chains from one sample sequenced in a study of beta chain features in type 1 diabetes (dated by TCRdb to the late 2010s). The library was produced with the immunoSEQ multiplex PCR assay. All of the isolated RNA was reverse transcribed with the High Capacity cDNA Reverse Transcription Kit, so expressed TCRB transcripts were sequenced. What TCRdb holds here is the immuneACCESS table cut down to in-frame rearrangements. Part of the clones is not present; checked against another copy, under half of the missing clones reflect an unresolved V gene, and the others are unexplained. The sample table contains more than 550,000 clones; only one count was recorded for around an eighth of them. Of the sample, 0.035% to 0.045% falls within the top ten clones. Their antigen targets remain unknown. What the work shows at the level of the full study, not this receptor alone: In all four CD4+ subsets, TCRB CDR3 length was moderately but significantly shorter in type 1 diabetes patients.

The sample was naive CD4+ T cells from blood. What this sample's cell subset or site label stands for: true naive CD4+ T cells. Source of these receptors: a man between 18 and 29 years old with type 1 diabetes.

The chain employs TRBV18 and TRBJ2-1; no reliable D call. The CDR3 totals 15 residues. V gave up 5 bases and J gave up 7 bases, with 18 bases separating them. Per germline, CDR1 KGHSH and CDR2 LQKENI. CDR3 sequence reads: CASSNGGTVGNEQFF. CDR3 sequence (DNA): TGTGCCAGCTCAAATGGCGGCACAGTGGGGAATGAGCAGTTCTTC.

The chain carries TRBV29-1 and TRBJ1-2; no definite D call. This CDR3 is 13 amino acids long. The V end lost 4 bases, the J end lost 7 bases, and 16 bases lay between the germline ends. Germline CDR1 and CDR2: SQVTM and ANQGSEA. CDR3 sequence: CSVGQRGMSGYTF. CDR3 coding DNA: TGCAGCGTTGGCCAGCGCGGCATGAGTGGCTACACCTTC.

This chain uses TRBV7-3 with TRBJ2-1, with TRBD2 matching over 9 bases. The CDR3 sequence is 15 residues long. The junction had 6 bases not matched to a gene; V was cut back by 5 bases and J by 4 bases. Germline V gene data show CDR1 as SGHTA and CDR2 as FQGTGA. The CDR3: CASSAGLAQYNEQFF. The CDR3 DNA follows: TGTGCCAGCAGCGCGGGACTAGCTCAGTACAATGAGCAGTTCTTC. The whole variable domain, filled in from reference TRBV7-3 and TRBJ2-1, reads GAGVSQTPSNKVTEKGKYVELRCDPISGHTALYWYRQSLGQGPEFLIYFQGTGAADDSGLPNDRFFAVRPEGSVSTLKIQRTERGDSAVYLCASSAGLAQYNEQFFGPGTRLTVL.

This chain joins TRBV19 and TRBJ2-5; 9 bases fit TRBD1. Germline CDR1 is LNHDA and CDR2 is SQIVND (reference sequence). V shed 1 base, J shed 1 base, and the junction held 4 bases outside the gene matches. The CDR3 spans 16 residues. The CDR3 protein is CASSIVSTGGQETQYF. The CDR3, as DNA: TGTGCCAGTAGTATAGTTTCGACAGGGGGCCAAGAGACCCAGTACTTC.

This clone was recorded a few times. In DNA form, the CDR3 reads TGTGCCAGCAGCCTCTCTGTGGGCAGCTACTACAATGAGCAGTTCTTC. This codes for CASSLSVGSYYNEQFF. The genes are TRBV5-8 and TRBJ2-1; D ambiguous. Trimming took 4 bases from V and 3 from J, leaving 17 bases between them. The CDR3 covers 16 residues. From germline, CDR1 is SGHTS and CDR2 YDEGEE.

About this clone itself: A much larger clone lies a single base off, so this may be a read error. The same CDR3 also results from other DNA sequences found in this sample. V is TRBV14 and J is TRBJ1-1; no definite D call. V was clipped by 0 bases and J by 1 base, with 3 bases between them. This CDR3 is built from 13 residues. In germline, CDR1 is SGHDN, CDR2 FVKESK. CDR3: CASSQDGNTEAFF. The CDR3 DNA reads TGTGCCAGCAGCCAAGACGGGAACACTGAAGCTTTCTTT.

This clone was found a few times. This chain uses TRBV4-3 with TRBJ1-2; D ambiguous. Germline CDR1 reads LGHNA; CDR2 reads YSLEER. The CDR3 spans 16 residues. V was cut by 7 bases and J by 0 bases, with 18 bases left in between. The CDR3 DNA is TGCGCCAGCAAACAAGCGTCGACCGTTTCTAACTATGGCTACACCTTC. Its translation: CASKQASTVSNYGYTF.

The rearrangement joins TRBV2 to TRBJ2-3, with 10 bases matching TRBD1. The germline gives CDR1 SNHLY, CDR2 FYNNEI. With 5 bases clipped from V and 4 bases from J, the junction kept 3 bases outside the gene matches. The CDR3 runs to 14 residues. The DNA for the CDR3 is TGTGCCAGCAGTTCGGGACAGGGGCCAGATACGCAGTATTTT. Residues: CASSSGQGPDTQYF.

A few counts support this clone. This chain joins TRBV9 and TRBJ2-1; TRBD2 is a possible D gene (6 bases). CDR3 length: 16 amino acids. V lost 5 bases, J lost 0 bases, and 15 bases lay in between. Germline CDR1 SGDLS, CDR2 YYNGEE. CDR3 in amino acids: CASRGGSPGSYNEQFF. CDR3 DNA: TGTGCCAGCAGGGGGGGAAGCCCCGGCTCCTACAATGAGCAGTTCTTC.

The gene calls are TRBV7-2 and TRBJ2-3; D not certain. The V gene's germline CDR1 is SGHTA and CDR2 FQGNSA. Trimming stripped 4 bases from V and 7 bases from J, with 9 bases between. This CDR3 region has 12 residues. The CDR3 loop reads CASSSTRNTQYF. The CDR3 bases are TGTGCCAGCAGCTCCACCCGAAATACGCAGTATTTT.

This clone has ten or more counts. This chain links TRBV21-1 with TRBJ2-3; the table's D call, TRBD1, was not checked against the DNA. TRBV21-1 is deemed a pseudogene. This CDR3 has 13 residues. The CDR3 bases are TGTGCCAGAAGGGGGACAGGGGCCGATACGCAGTATTTT. As protein: CARRGTGADTQYF.

The gene calls are TRBV9 and TRBJ2-1; the match to TRBD2 covers 15 bases. Germline V gene lookup returns CDR1 SGDLS and CDR2 YYNGEE. V shed 2 bases, J shed 1 base, and the junction held 4 bases outside the gene matches. The CDR3 extends over 18 amino acids. The CDR3 protein is CASSVGTSGGFSYNEQFF. The CDR3 bases are TGTGCCAGCAGCGTCGGGACTAGCGGGGGGTTTTCCTACAATGAGCAGTTCTTC.

This clone was observed a handful of times. The chain combines TRBV29-1 with TRBJ2-7; D perhaps matches TRBD2 (5 bases). The CDR3 is made up of 14 amino acids. Looked up from germline, CDR1 is SQVTM and CDR2 is ANQGSEA. The V gene lost 0 bases and the J gene lost 7 bases, with 16 bases spanning the gap. The CDR3 is CSVEDETRTGEQYF. The CDR3 nucleotides are TGCAGCGTTGAAGATGAGACGCGTACGGGGGAGCAGTACTTC.

This clone has a handful of counts. The genes are TRBV6-5 and TRBJ2-7, with D maybe TRBD2 (6 bases). Germline V gene sequence: CDR1 MNHEY, CDR2 SVGAGI. V lost 6 bases and J 10 bases, leaving 19 bases between the germline ends. This CDR3 has 13 residues. CDR3 sequence reads: CASSLVQKGTQYF. For the CDR3, the DNA is TGTGCCAGCAGCCTGGTCCAGAAAGGGACTCAGTACTTC.

The rearrangement uses TRBV7-2 and TRBJ1-2, with D uncertain. This CDR3 is 12 amino acids long. Germline CDR1 is SGHTA and CDR2 is FQGNSA. The V end was cut by 3 bases, the J end by 8 bases, with 10 bases between. CDR3 protein: CASSFPGTGYTF. The CDR3, as DNA: TGTGCCAGCAGCTTCCCAGGTACAGGCTACACCTTC.

The chain recombines TRBV29-1 with TRBJ1-5; tentatively, D is TRBD1 (5 bases). Trimming removed 6 bases at V and 4 bases at J, with 16 bases between. Germline CDR1 is SQVTM and CDR2 is ANQGSEA. This CDR3 contains 14 residues. This chain's CDR3 is CSVRTLGENQPQHF. Here the CDR3 DNA reads TGCAGCGTGCGAACGCTAGGGGAGAATCAGCCCCAGCATTTT.

This chain uses TRBV10-3 with TRBJ2-1, with 14 bases aligning to TRBD2. V trimming: 2 bases; J trimming: 8 bases; junction bases outside the gene matches: 2. The CDR3 contains 15 residues. Germline V lookup: CDR1 ENHRY, CDR2 SYGVKD. In nucleotides, the CDR3 is TGTGCCATCAGTGAGGGGACTAGCGGGAGCGATGAGCAGTTCTTC. Translated, it gives CAISEGTSGSDEQFF.

The chain uses TRBV4-1 and TRBJ2-5; 9 bases fit TRBD2. The CDR3 is 15 amino acids. Germline CDR1 MGHRA, CDR2 YSYEKL. V trimming: 1 base; J trimming: 5 bases; junction bases outside the gene matches: 5. The CDR3 here is CASSQVSGSWETQYF. CDR3 nucleotides: TGCGCCAGCAGCCAAGTTAGCGGGAGCTGGGAGACCCAGTACTTC.

This clone occurred a few times. The rearrangement uses TRBV11-3 and TRBJ1-4, with a tentative D call TRBD1 (5 bases). Between the trimmed V and J ends, which lost 11 bases and 7 bases, there was a span of 14 bases. This CDR3 is built from 12 residues. The germline gives CDR1 SGHNT, CDR2 YENEEA. CDR3 sequence reads: CASAEGTEKLFF. CDR3 sequence (DNA): TGTGCCTCCGCGGAGGGGACTGAAAAACTGTTTTTT.

This clone was picked up a small number of times. The chain is built from TRBV9 and TRBJ1-1, with 7 bases fitting TRBD1. From germline, CDR1 is SGDLS and CDR2 YYNGEE. The CDR3 spans 12 residues. The junction had 4 bases not matched to a gene; V was cut back by 4 bases and J by 7 bases. The CDR3 DNA reads TGTGCCAGCAGCCCTGACAGGGATGAAGCTTTCTTT. Translated, it gives CASSPDRDEAFF.